The rows below give T cell receptor beta chains drawn from one sample of a study of blood T cell repertoires in COVID-19. The assay was immunoSEQ multiplex PCR, and TCRdb's table has in-frame clones only and misses some. The sample lists some 190,000 clones, approximately 82% seen once, with more than 9% in the top ten. Source material: peripheral blood. These receptors were obtained from a woman aged 80 or over with active or convalescent COVID-19. Both conserved end residues are part of each CDR3. The D gene is left open where the match is weak. Clone sizes are given selectively: once, few, many, or a class where the clone is expanded.

>TRBJ2-1|once|TRBD2|TRBV5-1
CASSLWTSGSSYNEQFF
TGCGCCAGCAGCTTGTGGACTAGCGGGAGCTCCTACAATGAGCAGTTCTTC
>TRBJ1-1|.|TRBD1|TRBV10-3
CAIRPSGQGYTEAFF
TGTGCCATCAGGCCATCCGGACAGGGGTATACTGAAGCTTTCTTT
>TRBJ2-5|.|.|TRBV9
CASSVAPTRATQETQYF
TGTGCCAGCAGCGTAGCCCCTACGCGGGCGACCCAAGAGACCCAGTACTTC
>TRBJ1-1|.|TRBD1|TRBV19
CASSITRGRTEAFF
TGTGCCAGTAGTATTACCAGGGGGCGCACTGAAGCTTTCTTT
>TRBJ1-2|.|.|TRBV28
CASRTTGIANYGYTF
TGTGCCAGCAGGACTACAGGGATAGCTAACTATGGCTACACCTTC
>TRBJ1-3|.|TRBD1|TRBV5-1
CASSRGTGDSGGSGNTIYF
TGCGCCAGCAGCCGTGGGACAGGGGATAGTGGAGGCTCTGGAAACACCATATATTTT
>TRBJ1-2|few|.|TRBV30
CAWSRGNYGYTF
TGTGCCTGGAGTAGGGGGAACTATGGCTACACCTTC
>TRBJ1-3|.|.|TRBV30
CAWSRQAPSGNTIYF
TGTGCCTGGAGTCGGCAGGCGCCCTCTGGAAACACCATATATTTT
>TRBJ1-5|few|.|TRBV6-6
CASSLKFGGLNQPQHF
TGTGCCAGCAGCCTTAAATTCGGGGGACTCAATCAGCCCCAGCATTTT
>TRBJ1-1|few|.|TRBV18
CASSPQGFENTEAFF
TGTGCCAGCTCACCCCAGGGGTTTGAGAACACTGAAGCTTTCTTT
>TRBJ2-5|.|.|TRBV28
CASSSQSVETQYF
TGTGCCAGCAGTTCGCAATCGGTGGAGACCCAGTACTTC
>TRBJ2-1|.|TRBD2|TRBV27
CASSRGEGPYNEQFF
TGTGCCAGCAGTCGGGGGGAGGGGCCGTACAATGAGCAGTTCTTC
>TRBJ1-5|once|TRBD1|TRBV28
CASSSYSGTAQHF
TGTGCCAGCAGTTCTTATTCAGGGACAGCCCAGCATTTT
>TRBJ1-4|.|.|TRBV7-3
CASSATPEGKLFF
TGTGCCAGCAGCGCGACTCCGGAGGGAAAACTGTTTTTT
>TRBJ2-1|.|TRBD1|TRBV5-1
CASSQQGGTSYNEQFF
TGCGCCAGCAGCCAACAGGGGGGAACCTCCTACAATGAGCAGTTCTTC
>TRBJ2-7|.|.|TRBV5-4
CASSLSRTSVGLSYEQYF
TGTGCCAGCAGCTTGAGTCGGACGTCGGTCGGACTAAGCTACGAGCAGTACTTC
>TRBJ2-7|.|.|TRBV28
CASSFPPTDLSEQYF
TGTGCCAGCAGTTTTCCCCCAACAGACCTCTCCGAGCAGTACTTC
>TRBJ2-1|.|TRBD2|TRBV10-3
CAISELAGDADEQFF
TGTGCCATCAGTGAATTAGCGGGAGATGCTGATGAGCAGTTCTTC
>TRBJ2-3|.|TRBD2|TRBV6-6
CASRLLRGRGGDTQYF
TGTGCCAGCAGACTTCTCCGCGGGAGGGGGGGAGATACGCAGTATTTT
>TRBJ2-7|once|.|TRBV12-3/TRBV12-4
CASRMDSSYEQYF
TGTGCCAGCAGAATGGACAGCTCCTACGAGCAGTACTTC
>TRBJ1-1|.|TRBD1|TRBV2
CASGGQPMNTEAFF
TGTGCCAGCGGGGGACAGCCCATGAACACTGAAGCTTTCTTT
>TRBJ1-1|.|TRBD1|TRBV18
CASSPWDRGNTEAFF
TGTGCCAGCTCACCATGGGACAGGGGGAACACTGAAGCTTTCTTT
>TRBJ2-3|.|.|TRBV15
CATSRDLYQYF
TGTGCCACCAGCAGAGATCTCTATCAGTATTTT
>TRBJ2-4|.|.|TRBV7-3
CASSLTPENIQYF
TGTGCCAGCAGCTTAACCCCAGAAAACATTCAGTACTTC
>TRBJ2-7|.|TRBD2|TRBV7-2
CASSLDLAGGSYEQYF
TGTGCCAGCAGCTTAGATCTGGCGGGAGGCTCCTACGAGCAGTACTTC
>TRBJ1-2|.|TRBD1|TRBV15
CATSPGQLYGYTF
TGTGCCACCAGCCCGGGACAGCTTTATGGCTACACCTTC
>TRBJ2-7|.|TRBD1|TRBV24-1
CATSDGGPGQGYEQYF
TGTGCCACCAGTGATGGGGGACCGGGACAGGGCTACGAGCAGTACTTC
>TRBJ1-5|.|.|TRBV7-8
CASSLEGAPRQPQHF
TGTGCCAGCAGCTTAGAGGGAGCCCCCCGACAGCCCCAGCATTTT
>TRBJ1-1|.|TRBD1|TRBV6-5
CASSCLTGMNTEAFF
TGTGCCAGCAGTTGTTTGACAGGGATGAACACTGAAGCTTTCTTT
>TRBJ2-3|.|.|TRBV7-2
CASSLLVFDTQYF
TGTGCCAGCAGCTTATTAGTGTTTGATACGCAGTATTTT
>TRBJ2-7|.|.|TRBV3-1/TRBV3-2
CASSQIYQGRSEQYF
TGTGCCAGCAGCCAGATCTATCAGGGCAGGAGCGAGCAGTACTTC
>TRBJ2-6|.|.|TRBV7-3
CASSLAGRSGANVLTF
TGTGCCAGCAGCTTAGCGGGACGCTCTGGGGCCAACGTCCTGACTTTC
>TRBJ1-2|.|TRBD1|TRBV6-5
CASSYVGDRVIYGYTF
TGTGCCAGCAGTTACGTTGGGGACAGGGTAATCTATGGCTACACCTTC